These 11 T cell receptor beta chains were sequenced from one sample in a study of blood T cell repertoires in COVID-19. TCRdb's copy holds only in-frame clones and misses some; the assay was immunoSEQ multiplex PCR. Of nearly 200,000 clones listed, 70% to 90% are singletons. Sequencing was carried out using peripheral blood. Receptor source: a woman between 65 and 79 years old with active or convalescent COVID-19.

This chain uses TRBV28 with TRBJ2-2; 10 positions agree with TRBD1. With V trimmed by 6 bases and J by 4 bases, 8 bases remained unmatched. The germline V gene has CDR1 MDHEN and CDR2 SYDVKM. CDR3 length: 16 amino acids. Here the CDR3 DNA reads TGTGCCAGCAGCCTCGGGACAGGGGTAGGCACCGGGGAGCTGTTTTTT. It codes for CASSLGTGVGTGELFF.

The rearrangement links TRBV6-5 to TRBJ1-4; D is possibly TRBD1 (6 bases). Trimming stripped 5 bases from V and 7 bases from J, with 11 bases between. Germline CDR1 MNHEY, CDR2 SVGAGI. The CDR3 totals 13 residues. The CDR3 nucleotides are TGTGCCAGCAGTCAGGACAGCCCTGAAAAACTGTTTTTT. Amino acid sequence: CASSQDSPEKLFF.

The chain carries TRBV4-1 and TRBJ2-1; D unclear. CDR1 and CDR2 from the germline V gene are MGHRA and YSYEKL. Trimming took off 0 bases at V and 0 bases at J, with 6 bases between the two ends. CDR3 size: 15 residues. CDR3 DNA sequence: TGCGCCAGCAGCCAAGAAGCGAGCTCCTACAATGAGCAGTTCTTC. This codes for CASSQEASSYNEQFF.

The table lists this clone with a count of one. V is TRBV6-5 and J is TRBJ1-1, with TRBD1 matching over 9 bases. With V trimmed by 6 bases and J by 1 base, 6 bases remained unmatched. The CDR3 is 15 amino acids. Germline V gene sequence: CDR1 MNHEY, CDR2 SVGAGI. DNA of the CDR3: TGTGCCAGCAGGGCGGACAGGGGTTCGAACACTGAAGCTTTCTTT. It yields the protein CASRADRGSNTEAFF.

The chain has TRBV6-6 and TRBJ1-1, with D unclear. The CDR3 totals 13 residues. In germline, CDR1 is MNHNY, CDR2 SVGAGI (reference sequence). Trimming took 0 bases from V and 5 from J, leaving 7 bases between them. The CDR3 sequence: CASSYSGRTEAFF. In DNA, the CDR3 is TGTGCCAGCAGTTACTCCGGGAGGACTGAAGCTTTCTTT.

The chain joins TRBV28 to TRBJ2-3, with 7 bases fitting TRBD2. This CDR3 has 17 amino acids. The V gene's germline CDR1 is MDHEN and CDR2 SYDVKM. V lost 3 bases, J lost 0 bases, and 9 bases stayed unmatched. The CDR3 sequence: CASSFRGRARSTDTQYF. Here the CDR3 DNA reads TGTGCCAGCAGTTTCCGCGGGAGAGCGAGGAGCACAGATACGCAGTATTTT.

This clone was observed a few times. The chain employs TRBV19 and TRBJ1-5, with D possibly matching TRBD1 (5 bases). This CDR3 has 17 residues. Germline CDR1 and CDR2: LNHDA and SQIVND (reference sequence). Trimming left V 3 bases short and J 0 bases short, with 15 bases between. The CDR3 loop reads CASSILSAGSSNQPQHF. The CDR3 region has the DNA TGTGCCAGTAGTATCCTCTCTGCAGGGTCTAGCAATCAGCCCCAGCATTTT.

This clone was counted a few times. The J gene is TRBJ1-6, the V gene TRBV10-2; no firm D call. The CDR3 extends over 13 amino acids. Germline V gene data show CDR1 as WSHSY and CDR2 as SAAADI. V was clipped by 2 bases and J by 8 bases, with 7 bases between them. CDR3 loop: CASSEGPYSPLHF. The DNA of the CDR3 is TGCGCCAGCAGTGAGGGCCCTTATTCACCCCTCCACTTT.

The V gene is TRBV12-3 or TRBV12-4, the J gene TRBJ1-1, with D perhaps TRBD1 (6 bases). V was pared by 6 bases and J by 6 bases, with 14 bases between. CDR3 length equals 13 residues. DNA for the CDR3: TGTGCCAGCAGACGGCAGGGGAGTCCTGAAGCTTTCTTT. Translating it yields CASRRQGSPEAFF.

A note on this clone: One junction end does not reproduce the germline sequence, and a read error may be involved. CDR3 DNA sequence: TGTGCTAGCAGCCCAGCGGCCGGGGGACTAGCTCCCTACGAGCAGTACTTC. Its translation is CASSPAAGGLAPYEQYF. The genes are TRBV7-7 and TRBJ2-7; 9 positions match TRBD2. The CDR3 covers 17 residues. Germline lookup yields CDR1 SSHAT and CDR2 FNYEAQ (reference sequence).

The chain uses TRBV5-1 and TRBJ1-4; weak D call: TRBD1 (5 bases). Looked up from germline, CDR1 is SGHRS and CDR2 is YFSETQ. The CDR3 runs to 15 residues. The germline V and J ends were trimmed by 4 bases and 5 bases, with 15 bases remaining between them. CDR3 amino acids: CASSPGGGWNEKLFF. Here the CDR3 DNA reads TGCGCCAGCAGCCCCGGGGGGGGGTGGAATGAAAAACTGTTTTTT. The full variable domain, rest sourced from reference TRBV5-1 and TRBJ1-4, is KAGVTQTPRYLIKTRGQQVTLSCSPISGHRSVSWYQQTPGQGLQFLFEYFSETQRNKGNFPGRFSGRQFSNSRSEMNVSTLELGDSALYLCASSPGGGWNEKLFFGSGTQLSVL.